This T cell receptor (beta chain) was identified during a study of metastatic and nonmetastatic thyroid tumors. Study in general: Comparative analysis of repertoires was undertaken across blood and tumor or nodule tissue obtained from malignant and benign thyroid patients.

TCRdb re-clonotyped the PCR reads through MiXCR. The sample carries approximately 11,000 clones, 25% to 35% recorded once. CDR3 length: 15 amino acids. CDR1 is SNHLY and CDR2 is FYNNEI in the germline V gene. Trimming at V came to 8 bases and at J to 2 bases, leaving 6 bases not matched to a gene. There were no patients who had received any treatment before thyroid surgery. The specimen was adjacent normal tissue. This chain links TRBV2 with TRBJ1-1, with 12 bases matching TRBD1. This sequence was found in a male donor with papillary thyroid cancer or a benign thyroid nodule (not recorded which). Some clones in this sample may be carry-over from other donors' samples. The CDR3 bases are TGTGCCAGCTATGGGACAGGGGGCCAAAACACTGAAGCTTTCTTT. Translating it yields CASYGTGGQNTEAFF.